This T cell receptor (beta chain) emerged from a study of blood T cells in healthy people across ages. Next came a second PCR, run for about 7 to 12 cycles, which used a sample-barcoded 5' primer along with a J-beta primer mix. TCRdb fed the 5' RACE reads into MiXCR, producing one record per CDR3 protein. The data contain around 1,800,000 distinct CDR3 sequences, roughly 43% of them singletons. The CDR3 extends over 13 amino acids. V lost 6 bases to trimming and J lost 7 bases, with 14 bases between them. Study findings and constraints: Age brought a roughly linear fall in TCR beta diversity measured per million T cells.

As regards this clonotype: Antigen specificity is unknown.

The source is a human donor in good health. The material sequenced was blood. The gene calls are TRBV12-3 or TRBV12-4 and TRBJ2-3; D is perhaps TRBD1 (5 bases). The CDR3 sequence is CASSPSSGYTQYF. The DNA of the CDR3 is TGTGCCAGCAGCCCCTCGTCAGGGTATACGCAGTATTTT.